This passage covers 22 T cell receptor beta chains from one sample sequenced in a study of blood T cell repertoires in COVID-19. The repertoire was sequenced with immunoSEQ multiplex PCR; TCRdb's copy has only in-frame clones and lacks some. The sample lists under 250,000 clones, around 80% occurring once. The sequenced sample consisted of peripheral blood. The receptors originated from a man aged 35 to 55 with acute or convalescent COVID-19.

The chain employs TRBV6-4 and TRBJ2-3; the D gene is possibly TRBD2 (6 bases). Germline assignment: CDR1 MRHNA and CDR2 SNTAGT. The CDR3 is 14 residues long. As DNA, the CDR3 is TGTGCAAGCTCTGGGGGGAAATTTACAGATACGCAGTATTTT. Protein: CASSGGKFTDTQYF.

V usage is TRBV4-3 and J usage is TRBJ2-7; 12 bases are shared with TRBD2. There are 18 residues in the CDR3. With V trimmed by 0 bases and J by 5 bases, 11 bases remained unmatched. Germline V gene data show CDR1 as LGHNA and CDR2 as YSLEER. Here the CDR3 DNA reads TGCGCCAGCAGCCAAGATAGGGGGCTAGCGGGAGGGACGAACGAGCAGTACTTC. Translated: CASSQDRGLAGGTNEQYF.

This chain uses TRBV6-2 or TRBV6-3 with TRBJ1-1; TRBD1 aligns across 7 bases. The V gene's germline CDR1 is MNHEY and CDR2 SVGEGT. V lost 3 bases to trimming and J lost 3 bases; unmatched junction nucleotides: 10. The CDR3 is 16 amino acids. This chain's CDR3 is CASSYRTGVSYTEAFF. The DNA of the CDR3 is TGTGCCAGCAGTTATCGCACAGGGGTTTCGTACACTGAAGCTTTCTTT.

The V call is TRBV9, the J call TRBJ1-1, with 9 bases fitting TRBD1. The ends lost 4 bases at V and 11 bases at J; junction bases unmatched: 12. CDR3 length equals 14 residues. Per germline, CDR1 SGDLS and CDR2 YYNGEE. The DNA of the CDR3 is TGTGCCAGCAGCCCCCGTCCCGGGACAGGGAACGCTTTCTTT. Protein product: CASSPRPGTGNAFF.

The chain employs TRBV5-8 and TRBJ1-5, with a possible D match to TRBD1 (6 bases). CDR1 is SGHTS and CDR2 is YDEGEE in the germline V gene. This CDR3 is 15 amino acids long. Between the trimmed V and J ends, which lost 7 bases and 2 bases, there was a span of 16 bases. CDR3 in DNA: TGTGCCAGCGGTACAGGGTTCTTTGGCAATCAGCCCCAGCATTTT. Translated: CASGTGFFGNQPQHF.

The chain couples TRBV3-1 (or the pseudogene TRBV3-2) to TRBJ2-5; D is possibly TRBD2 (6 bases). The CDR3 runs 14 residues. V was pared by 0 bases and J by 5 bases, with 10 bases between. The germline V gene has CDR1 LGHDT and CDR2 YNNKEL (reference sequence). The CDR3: CASSQDGRRETQYF. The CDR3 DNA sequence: TGTGCCAGCAGCCAAGATGGGAGGCGGGAGACCCAGTACTTC.

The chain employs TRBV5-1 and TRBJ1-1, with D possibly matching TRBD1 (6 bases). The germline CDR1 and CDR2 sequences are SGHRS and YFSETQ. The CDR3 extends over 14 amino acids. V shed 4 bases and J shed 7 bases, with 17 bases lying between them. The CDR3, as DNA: TGCGCCAGCAGCGAGCGGACAGCCGGGGTTGAAGCTTTCTTT. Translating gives CASSERTAGVEAFF. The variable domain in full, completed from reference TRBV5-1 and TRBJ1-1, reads KAGVTQTPRYLIKTRGQQVTLSCSPISGHRSVSWYQQTPGQGLQFLFEYFSETQRNKGNFPGRFSGRQFSNSRSEMNVSTLELGDSALYLCASSERTAGVEAFFGQGTRLTVV.

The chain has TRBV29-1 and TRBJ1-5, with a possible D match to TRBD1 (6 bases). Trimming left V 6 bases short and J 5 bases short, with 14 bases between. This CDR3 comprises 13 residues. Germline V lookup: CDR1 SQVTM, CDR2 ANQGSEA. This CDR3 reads CSVTWGRDQPQHF. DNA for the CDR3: TGCAGCGTCACCTGGGGGCGAGATCAGCCCCAGCATTTT.

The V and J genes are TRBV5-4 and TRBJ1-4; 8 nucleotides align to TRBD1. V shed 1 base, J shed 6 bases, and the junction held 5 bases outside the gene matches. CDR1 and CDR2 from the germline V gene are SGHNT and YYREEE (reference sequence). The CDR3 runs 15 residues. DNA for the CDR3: TGTGCCAGCAGCTTGAGGTCAGGGGGCGATGAAAAACTGTTTTTT. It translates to CASSLRSGGDEKLFF. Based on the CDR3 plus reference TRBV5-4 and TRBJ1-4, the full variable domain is ETGVTQSPTHLIKTRGQQVTLRCSSQSGHNTVSWYQQALGQGPQFIFQYYREEENGRGNFPPRFSGLQFPNYSSELNVNALELDDSALYLCASSLRSGGDEKLFFGSGTQLSVL.

The CDR3 nucleotides read TGTGCCAGCAGCTTAGATCGACGGAGGGAAGCTTTCTTT. Protein: CASSLDRRREAFF. The chain has TRBV11-1 and TRBJ1-1, with D hard to call. The CDR3 is 13 amino acids. Trimming removed 1 base from V and 8 bases from J, with 11 bases in between. CDR1 is SGHAT, CDR2 FQDESV, per germline (reference sequence).

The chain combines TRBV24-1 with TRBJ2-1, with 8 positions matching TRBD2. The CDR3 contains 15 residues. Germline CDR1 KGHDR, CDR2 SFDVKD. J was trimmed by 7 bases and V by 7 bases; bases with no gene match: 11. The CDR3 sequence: CATSPSGSFYNEQFF. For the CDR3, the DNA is TGTGCCACCAGCCCAAGCGGGAGTTTCTATAATGAGCAGTTCTTC.

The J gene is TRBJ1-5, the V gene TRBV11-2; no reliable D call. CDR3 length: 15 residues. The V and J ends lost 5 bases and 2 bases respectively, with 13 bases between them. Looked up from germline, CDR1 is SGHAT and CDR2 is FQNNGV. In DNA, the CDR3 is TGTGCCAGCAGCAAAGGGCCGAGGGGCAATCAGCCCCAGCATTTT. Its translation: CASSKGPRGNQPQHF.

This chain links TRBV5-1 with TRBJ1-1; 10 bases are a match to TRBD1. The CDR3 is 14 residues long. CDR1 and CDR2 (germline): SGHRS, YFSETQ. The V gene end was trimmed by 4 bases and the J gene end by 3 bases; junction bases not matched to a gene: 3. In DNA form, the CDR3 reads TGCGCCAGCAGCGGCGGACAGGGGGACACTGAAGCTTTCTTT. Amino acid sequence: CASSGGQGDTEAFF.

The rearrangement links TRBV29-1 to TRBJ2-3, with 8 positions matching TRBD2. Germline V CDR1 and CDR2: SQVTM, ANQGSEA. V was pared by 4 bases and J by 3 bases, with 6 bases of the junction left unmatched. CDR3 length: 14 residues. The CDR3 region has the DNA TGCAGCGTTGCGGTCGGGAGGGCGACAGATACGCAGTATTTT. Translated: CSVAVGRATDTQYF.

CDR3 nucleotide sequence: TGTGCCAGTAGTACCTGGACAGGGGGCAATTCGGAGACCCAGTACTTC. Translating it yields CASSTWTGGNSETQYF. The chain uses TRBV19 and TRBJ2-5; 11 bases are a match to TRBD1. With 4 bases clipped from V and 5 bases from J, the junction kept 9 bases outside the gene matches. Per the germline V gene, CDR1 is LNHDA and CDR2 is SQIVND (reference sequence). The length of the CDR3 is 16 residues.

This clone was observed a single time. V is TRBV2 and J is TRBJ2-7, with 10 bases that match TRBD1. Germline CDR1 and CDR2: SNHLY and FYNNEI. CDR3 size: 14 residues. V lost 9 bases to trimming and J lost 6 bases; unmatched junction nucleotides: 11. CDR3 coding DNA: TGTGCCAGTGTGATAAGGGACAGGGGCTCCGAGCAGTACTTC. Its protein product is CASVIRDRGSEQYF.

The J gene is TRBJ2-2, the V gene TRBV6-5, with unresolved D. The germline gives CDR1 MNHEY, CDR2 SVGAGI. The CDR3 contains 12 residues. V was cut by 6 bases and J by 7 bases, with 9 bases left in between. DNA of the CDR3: TGTGCCAGCAGCATCAGAGGCGGGGAGCTGTTTTTT. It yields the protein CASSIRGGELFF.

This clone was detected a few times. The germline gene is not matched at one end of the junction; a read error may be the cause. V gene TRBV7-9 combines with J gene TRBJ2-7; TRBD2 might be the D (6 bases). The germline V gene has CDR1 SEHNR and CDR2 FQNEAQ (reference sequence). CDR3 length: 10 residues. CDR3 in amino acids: CASSQARESF. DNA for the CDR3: TGTGCCAGCAGCCAAGCTCGGGAGTCCTTC.

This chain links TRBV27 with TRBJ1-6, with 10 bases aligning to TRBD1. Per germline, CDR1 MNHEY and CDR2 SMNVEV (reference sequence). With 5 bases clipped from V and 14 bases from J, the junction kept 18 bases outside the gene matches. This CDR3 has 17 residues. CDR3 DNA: TGTGCCAGCAGTCCCCTGTATCGACAGGGGGCACGGAGGACCCTCCACTTT. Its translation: CASSPLYRQGARRTLHF.

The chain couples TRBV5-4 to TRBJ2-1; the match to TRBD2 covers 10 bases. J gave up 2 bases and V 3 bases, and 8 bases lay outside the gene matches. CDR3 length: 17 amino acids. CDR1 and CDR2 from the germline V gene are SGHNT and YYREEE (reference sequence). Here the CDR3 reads CASSSPRTSGAYNEQFF. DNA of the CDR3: TGTGCCAGCAGCTCCCCAAGAACTAGCGGGGCCTACAATGAGCAGTTCTTC.

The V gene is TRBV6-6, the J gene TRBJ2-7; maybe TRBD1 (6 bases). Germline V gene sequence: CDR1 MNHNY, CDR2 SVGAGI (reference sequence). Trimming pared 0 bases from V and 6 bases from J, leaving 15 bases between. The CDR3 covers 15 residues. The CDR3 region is CASSYSRTVTAEQYF. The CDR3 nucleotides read TGTGCCAGCAGTTACTCACGGACAGTTACCGCCGAGCAGTACTTC.

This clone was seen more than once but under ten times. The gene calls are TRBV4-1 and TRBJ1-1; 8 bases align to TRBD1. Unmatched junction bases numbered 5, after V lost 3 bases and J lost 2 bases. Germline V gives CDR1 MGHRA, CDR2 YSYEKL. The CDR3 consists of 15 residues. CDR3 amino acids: CASSQGDRGNTEAFF. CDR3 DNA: TGCGCCAGCAGCCAGGGCGACAGGGGAAACACTGAAGCTTTCTTT.